The entry that follows covers one T cell receptor (beta chain) sequence. Its antigen remains unknown. Looked up from germline, CDR1 is KGHSH and CDR2 is LQKENI. CDR3 length: 13 residues. The V end was cut by 8 bases, the J end by 5 bases, with 15 bases between. This sample is drawn from a study of cytomegalovirus exposure and HLA in healthy donors. General observations from the study: Later findings reportedly placed an Asian-associated ancestry cluster below the roughly 670-donor mean for N-insertions. Cytomegalovirus association was listed for approximately 160 TCR beta chains. TCR beta V- and J-gene trimming, according to a later analysis, was linked to a missense DCLRE1C variant.

The study ran its PCR with 60 Vbeta and 13 Jbeta primers. Only in-frame clones appear in the TCRdb table, and some are missing; sequencing was by immunoSEQ multiplex PCR. Seen here are 100,000 to 150,000 clones, around 85% observed once, and the top ten hold 1.5% to 2%. These donors, healthy bone marrow donors, were studied. This clonotype was sampled from a boy under 18 in good health and CMV-seronegative. The gene calls are TRBV18 and TRBJ1-1; D is unclear. The specimen sequenced was PBMCs. The CDR3 DNA reads as TGTGCCAGCGCCAAACCGATGGAGACTGAAGCTTTCTTT. This sequence encodes CASAKPMETEAFF.